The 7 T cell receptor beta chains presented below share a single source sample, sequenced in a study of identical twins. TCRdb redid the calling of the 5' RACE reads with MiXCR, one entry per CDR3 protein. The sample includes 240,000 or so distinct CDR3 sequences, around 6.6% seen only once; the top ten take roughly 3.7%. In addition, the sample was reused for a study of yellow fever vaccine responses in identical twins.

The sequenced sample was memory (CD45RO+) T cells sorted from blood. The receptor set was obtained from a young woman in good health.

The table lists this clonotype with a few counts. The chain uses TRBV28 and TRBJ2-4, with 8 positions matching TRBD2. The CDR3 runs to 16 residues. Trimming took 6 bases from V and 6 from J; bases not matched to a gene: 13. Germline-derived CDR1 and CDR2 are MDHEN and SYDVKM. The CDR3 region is CASSQLGSGARNIQYF. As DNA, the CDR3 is TGTGCCAGCAGCCAGTTGGGTAGCGGGGCTCGAAACATTCAGTACTTC.

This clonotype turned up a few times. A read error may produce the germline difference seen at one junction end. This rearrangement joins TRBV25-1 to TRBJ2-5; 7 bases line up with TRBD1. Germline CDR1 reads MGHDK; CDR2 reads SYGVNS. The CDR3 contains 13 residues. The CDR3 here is CASGDRVKETQYF. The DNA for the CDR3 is TGTGCCAGCGGTGACAGGGTCAAAGAGACCCAGTACTTC.

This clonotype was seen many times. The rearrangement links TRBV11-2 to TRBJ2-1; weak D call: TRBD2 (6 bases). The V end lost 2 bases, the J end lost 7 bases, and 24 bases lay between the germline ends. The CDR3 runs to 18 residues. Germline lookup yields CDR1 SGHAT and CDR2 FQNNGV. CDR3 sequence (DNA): TGTGCCAGCAGCTTAAAGGCGCGGGATGGGTTCGTCGGGAATGAGCAGTTCTTC. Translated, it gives CASSLKARDGFVGNEQFF.

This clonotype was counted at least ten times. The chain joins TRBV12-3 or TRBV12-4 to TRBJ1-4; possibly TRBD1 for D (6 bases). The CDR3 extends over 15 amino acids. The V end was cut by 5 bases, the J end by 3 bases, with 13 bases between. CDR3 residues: CASSAVTGSNEKLFF. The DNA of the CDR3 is TGTGCCAGCAGTGCCGTGACAGGATCTAATGAAAAACTGTTTTTT.

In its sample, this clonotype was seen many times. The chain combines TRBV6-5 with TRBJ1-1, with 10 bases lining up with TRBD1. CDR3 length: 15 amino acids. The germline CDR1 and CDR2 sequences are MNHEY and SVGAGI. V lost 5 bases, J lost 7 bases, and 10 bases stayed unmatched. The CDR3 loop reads CASSHLDRGRGEAFF. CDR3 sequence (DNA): TGTGCCAGCAGTCACCTCGACAGGGGGCGAGGTGAAGCTTTCTTT.

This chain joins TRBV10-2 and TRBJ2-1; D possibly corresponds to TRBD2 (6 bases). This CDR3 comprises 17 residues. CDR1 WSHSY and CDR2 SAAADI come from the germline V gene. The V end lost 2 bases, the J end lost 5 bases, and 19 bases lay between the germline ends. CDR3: CASSEPPAGKANNEQFF. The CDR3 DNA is TGCGCCAGCAGTGAGCCCCCTGCGGGGAAAGCTAACAATGAGCAGTTCTTC.

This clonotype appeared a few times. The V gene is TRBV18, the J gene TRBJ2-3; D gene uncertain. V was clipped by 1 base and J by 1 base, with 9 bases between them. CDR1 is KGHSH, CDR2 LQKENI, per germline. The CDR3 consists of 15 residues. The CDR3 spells CASSPRAEGTDTQYF. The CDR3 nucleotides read TGTGCCAGCTCACCACGGGCCGAGGGCACAGATACGCAGTATTTT.